This TCR beta chain was recovered during a study of T cells after yellow fever vaccination (dated by TCRdb to between 2019 and 2020). For the study in its entirety: The SMART-Seq v4 Ultra Low Input RNA kit was used to prepare libraries from fractions with low cell numbers. Bulk PBMC replicates and cell subsets were isolated from blood drawn at multiple timepoints before and after both primary and secondary immunization. To follow T-cell clones before and after primary and booster YFV17D yellow fever vaccination, bulk TCR alpha and beta repertoires were sequenced over time. Two healthy male donors, one aged 18 to 29 and one aged 30 to 40 years, made up the cohort.

The treatment or condition label of this sample denotes: live attenuated yellow fever vaccine strain. At each blood-draw timepoint, two biological replicates of bulk PBMCs were obtained. PBMCs were isolated from peripheral blood using a standard Ficoll-Paque protocol. RNA was extracted with TriZol from bulk PBMCs, CD4 and CD8 fractions, and dextramer-positive and dextramer-negative fractions. The sample holds a few counts of this clonotype. The specificity of this receptor is unknown. No base qualities exist here, and no much larger clone lies one base off it. Looking up the germline V gene yields CDR1 SGHVS and CDR2 FNYEAQ. Germline trimming: 3 bases from V, 5 bases from J; junction bases outside gene matches: 6. From the cysteine up to the phenylalanine, the CDR3 has a length of 16 residues. Only CDR3 DNA is held: 48 bases, read in frame from base 1. For sequencing, an Illumina NovaSeq 6000 was employed. Synthesis of TCR cDNA relied on 5'RACE template switching, a step that introduced a universal primer site along with unique molecular identifiers. Priming of cDNA synthesis was performed from both the TCR alpha and TCR beta constant segments. Libraries were amplified in two PCR steps, with sample barcodes and sequencing adapters added in the second step. Libraries were sequenced on Illumina HiSeq 2500 (2x100 bp) or NovaSeq (2x150 bp). The paper's data handling went like this. Reads were demultiplexed and collapsed into UMI consensus sequences with MIGEC, and V(D)J alignment was performed with MiXCR. Vaccine-responding clonotypes were identified with edgeR using replicate PBMC samples, with FDR below 0.01 and a log2 fold change above 5 up to day 15 being required. Each bulk clonotype was labeled CD4 or CD8 based on which sequenced repertoire, CD4 or CD8, contained the clonotype at higher abundance. TCRdb reprocessing: public reads trimmed at Q25 with fastp, clones called with MiXCR, in-frame beta chains kept. Under each unique CDR3 protein, matching rows form one entry showing the most common genes and DNA. None of the V and J calls come from the authors' own analysis; TCRdb made them. The table for this sample lists a few hundred thousand distinct CDR3 sequences; about 17% of them were counted only once. The ten biggest clones cover 18% of the sample.

General conclusions and limits of the study: The study included only two donors, which limits how far the findings can be generalized. A small share of clonotypes occurred in both CD4 and CD8 compartments, likely arising from convergent recombination. Most clones expanded after primary vaccination (96% of CD4 and approximately 86% of CD8) were re-detected after the booster, suggesting that broad memory maintenance occurred. FACS-sorted repertoires could contain abundant contaminating clonotypes from the bulk population, so computational filtering was required. The secondary T-cell response was weaker than the primary response but faster, peaking on day 5 instead of day 15.

The receptor's source is a man aged 18 to 29 who received the YFV17D yellow fever vaccine. The V and J segments used are TRBV7-6 and TRBJ2-5, and 13 bases in between align with TRBD2. Sequencing was performed on PBMCs, taken before the yellow fever booster vaccination. The CDR3 loop reads CASSFRLAGGEETQYF. The nucleotides read TGTGCCAGCAGCTTCAGACTAGCGGGGGGTGAGGAGACCCAGTACTTC.